A selection of T cell receptor beta chains follows, all from one sample in a study of cytomegalovirus exposure and HLA in healthy donors. Measured with immunoSEQ multiplex PCR; TCRdb has only the in-frame clones, and not every one. The table lists 150,000 to 200,000 clones, around nine tenths of them singletons. Material for sequencing was PBMCs. These receptors originate from a man aged 30-40 years in good health and CMV-seropositive. Each CDR3 is given with its conserved first and last residue. The order of the fields is D gene, J gene, CDR3 length, clone size, V gene, CDR3 DNA, CDR3 protein. A D gene is named only where the DNA matches it firmly. Expanded clones are given a class, and other clones once, few, many or no size at all.

D gene: -; J gene: TRBJ2-1; CDR3 length: 11; clone size: -; V gene: TRBV7-2; CDR3 DNA: TGTGCCAGCAGCTTCCACCGGGAGCAGTTCTTC; CDR3 protein: CASSFHREQFF
D gene: -; J gene: TRBJ2-7; CDR3 length: 12; clone size: -; V gene: TRBV27; CDR3 DNA: TGTGCCAGCAGTTTAAGGGGCTACGAGCAGTACTTC; CDR3 protein: CASSLRGYEQYF
D gene: -; J gene: TRBJ2-6; CDR3 length: 16; clone size: -; V gene: TRBV15; CDR3 DNA: TGTGCCACCAGCACAGGGACGCCGGGAGGGGCCAACGTCCTGACTTTC; CDR3 protein: CATSTGTPGGANVLTF
D gene: -; J gene: TRBJ2-5; CDR3 length: 14; clone size: -; V gene: TRBV25-1; CDR3 DNA: TGTGCCAGCAGGAGGGTGGGTGAGGAGATTGCCCAGTACTTC; CDR3 protein: CASRRVGEEIAQYF
D gene: TRBD1; J gene: TRBJ2-5; CDR3 length: 14; clone size: -; V gene: TRBV29-1; CDR3 DNA: TGCAGCGTGGACACAGGGGGCGTCGGAGAGACCCAGTACTTC; CDR3 protein: CSVDTGGVGETQYF
D gene: -; J gene: TRBJ1-5; CDR3 length: 13; clone size: -; V gene: TRBV30; CDR3 DNA: TGTGCCTGGAGTCTAGGGACCGGTCAGCCCCAGCATTTT; CDR3 protein: CAWSLGTGQPQHF
D gene: TRBD1; J gene: TRBJ2-1; CDR3 length: 15; clone size: -; V gene: TRBV6-4; CDR3 DNA: TGTGCCAGCAGTGTAGGGGGCAGGGCATGGTCAGAGCAGTTCTTC; CDR3 protein: CASSVGGRAWSEQFF
D gene: -; J gene: TRBJ1-1; CDR3 length: 12; clone size: -; V gene: TRBV19; CDR3 DNA: TGTGCCACTCGGAGGATCGGGCGTGCTGCTTTCTTT; CDR3 protein: CATRRIGRAAFF
D gene: TRBD2; J gene: TRBJ2-1; CDR3 length: 16; clone size: -; V gene: TRBV6-1; CDR3 DNA: TGTGCCAGCAGTGGACCCGGACTAGCGAGAGTTGGCGAGCAGTTCTTC; CDR3 protein: CASSGPGLARVGEQFF
D gene: TRBD2; J gene: TRBJ2-7; CDR3 length: 15; clone size: -; V gene: TRBV7-3; CDR3 DNA: TGTGCCAGCAGCTCAGGTGGCGGGGGGTTCTACGAGCAGTACTTC; CDR3 protein: CASSSGGGGFYEQYF
D gene: -; J gene: TRBJ2-3; CDR3 length: 11; clone size: -; V gene: TRBV11-2; CDR3 DNA: TGTGCCAGCAGCTTAGTAGATACGCAGTATTTT; CDR3 protein: CASSLVDTQYF
D gene: TRBD2; J gene: TRBJ2-7; CDR3 length: 15; clone size: -; V gene: TRBV10-1; CDR3 DNA: TGCGCCAGCAGTGTGGTGACTAGCGGGAGTTTAGAGCAGTACTTC; CDR3 protein: CASSVVTSGSLEQYF
D gene: -; J gene: TRBJ1-1; CDR3 length: 14; clone size: -; V gene: TRBV27; CDR3 DNA: TGTGCCAGCAGCCGAGGTGGATCGAACACTGAAGCTTTCTTT; CDR3 protein: CASSRGGSNTEAFF
D gene: -; J gene: TRBJ1-3; CDR3 length: 16; clone size: -; V gene: TRBV6-5; CDR3 DNA: TGTGCCAGCAGTTACAACGGCAGGGGAGATCGAAACACCATATATTTT; CDR3 protein: CASSYNGRGDRNTIYF
D gene: TRBD1; J gene: TRBJ2-5; CDR3 length: 15; clone size: once; V gene: TRBV4-3; CDR3 DNA: TGCGCCAGCAGCCAAGGAGGGGGCGATGGGGAGACCCAGTACTTC; CDR3 protein: CASSQGGGDGETQYF
D gene: TRBD1; J gene: TRBJ2-5; CDR3 length: 14; clone size: once; V gene: TRBV11-3; CDR3 DNA: TGTGCCAGCAGCTGGGGACAGATCCAAGAGACCCAGTACTTC; CDR3 protein: CASSWGQIQETQYF